A selection of T cell receptor beta chains follows, all from one sample in a study of response to subunit inactivated influenza vaccine. Using its own MiXCR run on the RT-PCR reads, TCRdb lists one record per CDR3 protein. The sample holds roughly 780,000 distinct CDR3 sequences, 15% to 20% seen once. Sequencing used PBMCs from blood, obtained about 5 days after vaccination. The origin of the receptors is a man in his forties or fifties who received an inactivated influenza vaccine. Both conserved end residues are part of each CDR3. The D gene is left open where the match is weak. Not every row has a clone size; where given, it reads once, few, many or a size class.

clone_size j_call d_call v_call cdr3_nt cdr3_aa
few TRBJ2-2 NA TRBV7-9 TGTGCCAGCAGCCCCAGGGAATCGAACACCGGGGAGCTGTTTTTT CASSPRESNTGELFF
few TRBJ1-2 TRBD1 TRBV20-1 TGCAGTGCTAGAGGGACAGGGACGTTTTATGGCTACACCTTC CSARGTGTFYGYTF
NA TRBJ2-5 NA TRBV11-2 TGTGCCAGCAGCTTTTTCTCGGCCAGGACAGTGAAAGAGACCCAGTACTTC CASSFFSARTVKETQYF
NA TRBJ2-2 TRBD1 TRBV25-1 TGTGCCAGCAGACAGACAGGGGGCACCGGGGAGCTGTTTTTT CASRQTGGTGELFF
few TRBJ2-7 TRBD1 TRBV4-2 TGTGCCAGCAGCGGTGGGACAGGGTCCGGCTACGAGCAGTACTTC CASSGGTGSGYEQYF
NA TRBJ2-2 TRBD2 TRBV5-1 TGCGCCAGCAGCAGCTGGTTTCGGCGGGGGGTCGACACCGGGGAGCTGTTTTTT CASSSWFRRGVDTGELFF
few TRBJ2-3 NA TRBV6-5 TGTGCCAGCAGGGACTTTACAGATACGCAGTATTTT CASRDFTDTQYF
NA TRBJ1-2 NA TRBV28 TGTGCCAGCAGTTTCTCCGATCCCAACTATGGCTACACCTTC CASSFSDPNYGYTF
few TRBJ2-3 NA TRBV4-3 TGCGCCAGCAGCCAAGGTCGTTGGGCAGATACGCAGTATTTT CASSQGRWADTQYF
NA TRBJ2-6 TRBD1 TRBV10-3 TGTGCCATCTTGTGGGACAGGGGGCCTGGGGCCAACGTCCTGACTTTC CAILWDRGPGANVLTF
once TRBJ2-2 NA TRBV18 TGTGCCAGCTCACCACTATCGGGGGAGTACACCGGGGAGCTGTTTTTT CASSPLSGEYTGELFF
NA TRBJ2-3 TRBD1 TRBV7-9 TGTGCCAGCAGCTCTGACAGGGGGGAAGATACGCAGTATTTT CASSSDRGEDTQYF
NA TRBJ2-1 TRBD2 TRBV20-1 TGCAGTGCTACCGATCTAGCGGGAGGGTCCAATGAGCAGTTCTTC CSATDLAGGSNEQFF